The entry that follows covers one T cell receptor (beta chain) sequence. Per-base qualities were not stored, and no clone one base away is much larger. The source of the sample is a study of T cells after yellow fever vaccination (dated by TCRdb to between 2018 and 2021). Broadly, across the study: The SMART-Seq v4 Ultra Low Input RNA kit was used to prepare libraries from fractions with low cell numbers. To track T-cell clones before and after primary and booster YFV17D yellow fever vaccination, bulk TCR alpha and beta repertoires were sequenced longitudinally. The cohort comprised two healthy male donors, one aged 18 to 29 and one aged 30 to 40 years. Bulk PBMC replicates and cell subsets were isolated from blood drawn at multiple timepoints before and after both primary and secondary immunization. Paper-wide results and their limitations: A small share of clonotypes occurred in both CD4 and CD8 compartments, likely arising from convergent recombination. Most clones expanded after primary vaccination were re-detected after the booster (around 96% of CD4 and roughly 85% of CD8), suggesting broad memory maintenance. FACS-sorted repertoires could contain abundant contaminating clonotypes from the bulk population, so computational filtering was required. The secondary T-cell response was weaker than the primary response but faster, peaking on day 5 instead of day 15. Because only a couple of donors were included in the study, the extent to which the findings can be generalized is limited.

TCR cDNA was synthesized by 5'RACE template switching, which introduced a universal primer site and unique molecular identifiers. Priming for cDNA synthesis came from both the TCR alpha and TCR beta constant segments. Library amplification used two PCR steps, and the second PCR step added sample barcodes and sequencing adapters. Sequencing of the libraries was done on either Illumina HiSeq 2500 (2x100 bp) or NovaSeq (2x150 bp). The original methods were these. Demultiplexing of reads and collapsing into UMI consensus sequences were performed with MIGEC, and V(D)J alignment was carried out with MiXCR. Vaccine-responding clonotypes were identified with edgeR using replicate PBMC samples, with FDR below 0.01 and a log2 fold change above 5 up to day 15 being required. CD4 or CD8 identity was assigned to each bulk clonotype according to whether the clonotype was present at higher abundance in the sequenced CD4 repertoire or the sequenced CD8 repertoire. Clonotypes enriched at least 10-fold in dextramer-positive over dextramer-negative fractions were defined as NS4B-specific, and CD4-biased clonotypes were excluded. TCRdb reran the public reads through fastp at Q25 and MiXCR, keeping productive beta chains. CDR3 protein duplicates are merged, each entry listing the most common genes and DNA. TCRdb's processing, not the authors', yielded these V and J calls. The sample records approximately 85,000 distinct CDR3 sequences, roughly 14% of which are singletons. Of the sample, 20% to 25% falls within the top ten clones.

The germline ends are 7 bases apart after V is trimmed by 4 bases and J by 3 bases. Measured from the cysteine to the valine, the CDR3 is 12 residues long. Only the CDR3 DNA is retained, 36 bases long and in frame from the first base. The germline V gene supplies CDR1 MNHNS and CDR2 SASEGT. Reading the label with the study, this specimen's treatment or condition is: live attenuated yellow fever vaccine strain. PBMCs were isolated from peripheral blood using a standard Ficoll-Paque protocol. With anti-CD3 and anti-CD8 staining plus a dextramer loaded with the yellow fever NS4B epitope peptide, the researchers sorted epitope-specific CD8 T cells. RNA was extracted with TriZol from bulk PBMCs, CD4 and CD8 fractions, and dextramer-positive and dextramer-negative fractions.

Recombination connected TRBV6-1 to TRBJ2-7, with a weak D call of TRBD2 (6 bases match). This TCR came from a young man who received the YFV17D yellow fever vaccine. The sample here was CD8+ T cells not binding an NS4B(214-222) dextramer, sorted from PBMCs, taken around 3 weeks after the first yellow fever vaccination. The cell subset or site label on this specimen signifies: NS4B epitope dextramer-negative CD8 T cells. The sequenced DNA is TGTGCCAGCAGTGTGCGGGGCTACGAGCAGTACGTC. This sequence encodes CASSVRGYEQYV.